The next 18 T cell receptor beta chains were all read from a single sample in a study of blood T cell repertoires in COVID-19. The protocol was immunoSEQ multiplex PCR, while the TCRdb copy is restricted to in-frame clones and leaves out a portion. Counted here are about 270,000 clones, 85% to 95% occurring once; the ten biggest clones make up 2.5% to 3%. Sequencing was performed on PBMCs or T cells enriched from blood (not recorded which). These receptors were obtained from a man aged 35 to 55 who had been exposed to COVID-19.

The CDR3: CASSPRTGPATNEKLFF. CDR3 sequence (DNA): TGTGCCAGCAGCCCCCGGACAGGGCCAGCAACTAATGAAAAACTGTTTTTT. This sequence joins TRBV5-5 and TRBJ1-4; 8 positions agree with TRBD1. The CDR3 consists of 17 residues. CDR1 is SGHKS and CDR2 is YYEKEE in the germline V gene (reference sequence). After removal of 4 bases from V and 0 bases from J, the junction contained 8 bases not matched to a gene.

The chain is built from TRBV11-3 and TRBJ2-3; 9 nucleotides line up with TRBD1. From germline, CDR1 is SGHNT and CDR2 YENEEA. V gave up 5 bases and J gave up 4 bases; unmatched junction bases: 7. This CDR3 is built from 15 residues. Here the CDR3 reads CASSAGQGSADTQYF. The DNA of the CDR3 is TGTGCCAGCAGCGCGGGACAGGGCTCCGCAGATACGCAGTATTTT.

V is TRBV29-1 and J is TRBJ1-2; possibly TRBD1 for D (5 bases). CDR3 size: 14 residues. Trimming removed 1 base at V and 6 bases at J, with 15 bases between. CDR1 is SQVTM, CDR2 ANQGSEA, per germline. CDR3 in amino acids: CSVEGLSRTHGYTF. The CDR3 nucleotides read TGCAGCGTTGAAGGGTTATCAAGGACACATGGCTACACCTTC.

This rearrangement joins TRBV20-1 to TRBJ1-2; no definite D call. V dropped 3 bases and J dropped 2 bases, with 19 bases sitting between them. CDR3 size: 16 residues. Germline lookup yields CDR1 DFQATT and CDR2 SNEGSKA (reference sequence). The CDR3 here is CSASILSVVTNYGYTF. CDR3 nucleotides: TGCAGTGCTAGTATATTGAGTGTGGTAACCAACTATGGCTACACCTTC.

The rearrangement uses TRBV4-1 and TRBJ2-7; D unclear. Deletions cut 1 base from V and 6 bases from J, with 10 bases between. The CDR3 is 13 amino acids. Germline values: CDR1 MGHRA, CDR2 YSYEKL. The CDR3 bases are TGCGCCAGCAGCCAAGTTCGGGTGGCCGAGCAGTACTTC. It specifies CASSQVRVAEQYF.

V gene TRBV30 combines with J gene TRBJ1-1; TRBD1 matches at 8 bases. CDR3 size: 14 residues. The germline gives CDR1 GTSNPN, CDR2 SVGIG (reference sequence). V lost 3 bases, J lost 1 base, and 4 bases stayed unmatched. CDR3 sequence: CAWRQGDRNTEAFF. The CDR3 nucleotides are TGTGCCTGGAGACAGGGGGACAGGAACACTGAAGCTTTCTTT.

This clone appeared a single time. In DNA form, the CDR3 reads TGCGCCAGCAGCCAAGCTGTTGGCGAGACCCAGTACTTC. This translates into CASSQAVGETQYF. The rearrangement uses TRBV4-1 and TRBJ2-5, with unresolved D. Germline lookup yields CDR1 MGHRA and CDR2 YSYEKL. CDR3 size: 13 residues. The ends were cut back, 1 base at V and 5 bases at J, with 8 bases in the middle.

The chain recombines TRBV12-5 with TRBJ1-5; 7 nucleotides align to TRBD1. This CDR3 is built from 16 residues. J gave up 2 bases and V 4 bases, and 8 bases lay outside the gene matches. In germline, CDR1 is LGHNT, CDR2 FRNRAP. Written as DNA, the CDR3 is TGTGCTAGTGGTTCCGGACAAGGACAGGGCAATCAGCCCCAGCATTTT. This gives the protein CASGSGQGQGNQPQHF.

The gene calls are TRBV30 and TRBJ2-3; 7 bases agree with TRBD1. V gave up 4 bases and J gave up 3 bases; unmatched junction bases: 4. The CDR3 covers 13 residues. Germline loops: CDR1 GTSNPN, CDR2 SVGIG (reference sequence). The chain's CDR3 is CAWKGRGTDTQYF. The CDR3 DNA follows: TGTGCCTGGAAGGGCAGGGGGACAGATACGCAGTATTTT.

The chain carries TRBV29-1 and TRBJ2-1; 13 nucleotides align to TRBD2. The CDR3 is 15 amino acids. V was clipped by 5 bases and J by 5 bases; unmatched bases: 6. Looked up from germline, CDR1 is SQVTM and CDR2 is ANQGSEA. The DNA of the CDR3 is TGCAGCGTTCGTTGGACTAGCGGGGGCAACAATGAGCAGTTCTTC. Translating it yields CSVRWTSGGNNEQFF.

The chain combines TRBV4-1 with TRBJ2-7, with 7 bases matching TRBD2. The CDR3 loop spans 17 amino acids. Germline CDR1 and CDR2: MGHRA and YSYEKL. V trimming: 0 bases; J trimming: 0 bases; junction bases outside the gene matches: 8. The CDR3 DNA sequence: TGCGCCAGCAGCCAAGATTTTACGAGCGGGATCTCCTACGAGCAGTACTTC. Translating it yields CASSQDFTSGISYEQYF.

This clone has a handful of counts. The J gene is TRBJ1-4, the V gene TRBV28; no clear D gene. The CDR3 is 15 amino acids. CDR1 and CDR2 (germline): MDHEN, SYDVKM. The V gene lost 2 bases and the J gene lost 6 bases, with 13 bases spanning the gap. Here the CDR3 DNA reads TGTGCCAGCAGTTTAGGGGTGAGAGGGCATGAAAAACTGTTTTTT. It encodes CASSLGVRGHEKLFF.

The sample holds one count of this clone. The chain links TRBV21-1 to TRBJ2-7; the table's D call of TRBD2 was not tested on the DNA. TRBV21-1 is described as a pseudogene. The CDR3 has 13 amino acids. DNA of the CDR3: TGTGCCAGCAGCAAATATCCTTCCTACGAGCAGTACTTC. Translating it yields CASSKYPSYEQYF.

This clone was seen once. This chain uses TRBV28 with TRBJ2-7, with D perhaps TRBD2 (5 bases). Germline V gene sequence: CDR1 MDHEN, CDR2 SYDVKM. The CDR3 is 14 amino acids. V lost 5 bases to trimming and J lost 4 bases, with 15 bases between them. The CDR3: CASSPGYNKYEQYF. CDR3 nucleotide sequence: TGTGCCAGCAGTCCGGGATACAATAAGTACGAGCAGTACTTC.

This clone has just one count. The chain carries TRBV24-1 and TRBJ1-2; TRBD1 is a possible D gene (6 bases). The germline CDR1 and CDR2 sequences are KGHDR and SFDVKD. This CDR3 has 13 residues. V was shortened by 4 bases and J by 5 bases, with 10 bases between the two germline ends. CDR3 DNA sequence: TGTGCCACCAGTGACCCTACAGGGTATGGCTACACCTTC. The encoded protein is CATSDPTGYGYTF.

This clone appeared once. The chain employs TRBV19 and TRBJ2-2; D is unresolved. The CDR3 is 14 residues long. Deletions cut 5 bases from V and 2 bases from J, with 9 bases between. In germline, CDR1 is LNHDA, CDR2 SQIVND (reference sequence). CDR3 coding DNA: TGTGCCAGTAGTTTCGGGTTCAACACCGGGGAGCTGTTTTTT. Translated: CASSFGFNTGELFF.

The chain is built from TRBV7-2 and TRBJ2-7; 9 nucleotides agree with TRBD2. J lost 6 bases, V lost 8 bases, and 8 bases had no gene match. Germline CDR1 SGHTA, CDR2 FQGNSA. CDR3 size: 13 residues. CDR3: CASSGAGGGEQYF. The CDR3 region has the DNA TGTGCCAGCTCCGGGGCGGGAGGGGGCGAGCAGTACTTC.

This sequence joins TRBV2 and TRBJ2-2; 9 positions match TRBD2. Germline V gene lookup returns CDR1 SNHLY and CDR2 FYNNEI. The CDR3 totals 15 residues. The ends lost 3 bases at V and 3 bases at J; junction bases unmatched: 2. The CDR3 here is CASSEAGGDTGELFF. The CDR3 nucleotides read TGTGCCAGCAGTGAGGCGGGAGGGGACACCGGGGAGCTGTTTTTT.